What follows are 4 T cell receptor beta chains derived from one specimen sequenced in a study of CD8+ T cells in alopecia areata. The treatment was: oral pan-JAK inhibitor, 5-10 mg twice daily. From alopecia areata patients, lesional scalp punch biopsies and peripheral blood were collected. Once RNA had been extracted, it was reverse transcribed into cDNA to act as the sequencing template. Assay used: immunoSEQ multiplex PCR; TCRdb lists only in-frame clones, some missing. The repertoire holds about 3,600 clones, with roughly 70% as singletons. This specimen was skin, taken at week 24, from a patient treated with tofacitinib. The receptors come from a human donor with alopecia areata.

This sequence joins TRBV28 and TRBJ1-3; no clear D. The length of the CDR3 is 17 residues. Per germline, CDR1 MDHEN and CDR2 SYDVKM. V lost 2 bases, J lost 2 bases, and 16 bases lay in between. CDR3 protein: CASSLHRAGKAGNTIYF. The CDR3 coding sequence is TGTGCCAGCAGTTTACACCGGGCGGGGAAGGCTGGAAACACCATATATTTT.

This clone showed up just a few times. The chain joins TRBV29-1 to TRBJ2-5, with a possible D match to TRBD1 (6 bases). This CDR3 has 15 amino acids. V lost 0 bases and J 3 bases, leaving 14 bases between the germline ends. CDR1 and CDR2 (germline): SQVTM, ANQGSEA. This CDR3 is CSVEDQRGIKETQYF. The CDR3 coding sequence is TGCAGCGTTGAAGATCAGAGGGGGATCAAAGAGACCCAGTACTTC.

The V call is TRBV11-3, the J call TRBJ1-1, with D perhaps matching TRBD1 (5 bases). The CDR3 is made up of 16 amino acids. Germline loops: CDR1 SGHNT, CDR2 YENEEA. With 1 base removed from V and 5 bases from J, the gap between germline ends came to 17 bases. CDR3 sequence reads: CASSLGRQGPRTEAFF. CDR3 nucleotides: TGTGCCAGCAGCTTAGGGAGGCAGGGCCCCCGAACTGAAGCTTTCTTT.

This clone was observed a single time. This rearrangement joins TRBV5-1 to TRBJ1-6, with D maybe TRBD1 (6 bases). CDR3 size: 13 residues. CDR1 is SGHRS, CDR2 YFSETQ, per germline. The ends were cut back, 6 bases at V and 10 bases at J, with 14 bases in the middle. The CDR3, as DNA: TGCGCCAGCAACCGGGACATTCAATCACCCCTCCACTTT. Protein: CASNRDIQSPLHF.